The rows below give T cell receptor beta chains drawn from one sample of a study of cytomegalovirus exposure and HLA in healthy donors. The method was immunoSEQ multiplex PCR; TCRdb's version includes in-frame clones alone and lacks a portion of them. The profile shows roughly 130,000 clones, 85% to 90% of them singletons. Sequencing used PBMCs. The receptor set was obtained from a woman aged 25 to 39 in good health and CMV-seropositive. Both conserved end residues are trimmed from each CDR3. The D gene is left open where the match is weak.

d_call j_call v_call cdr3_aa
. TRBJ1-2 TRBV28 ASKIDYGGGNYGYT
. TRBJ2-5 TRBV5-1 ASSLGSGGRETQY
. TRBJ1-3 TRBV28 ASTGTGYSGNTIY
. TRBJ2-2 TRBV6-1 ASSELLVAGELF
. TRBJ1-3 TRBV10-2 ASRGGNTIY
. TRBJ1-1 TRBV28 ASSFWGLTEAF
. TRBJ1-5 TRBV15 ATRGGVLPNQPQH
. TRBJ1-2 TRBV10-3 AISTDSGYGYT
. TRBJ2-5 TRBV10-2 ASSESRLETQY
. TRBJ1-1 TRBV5-1 ASSLGVRVTEAF
TRBD2 TRBJ2-1 TRBV7-3 ASSLSGSNYNEQF
. TRBJ1-1 TRBV9 ASADWNTEAF
. TRBJ1-1 TRBV6-6 ASSIQQGPRDTEAF
TRBD1 TRBJ2-2 TRBV6-5 ASSRQGAATGELF
. TRBJ1-1 TRBV27 ASSAQGRNTEAF
. TRBJ2-3 TRBV2 ASTPRVSGDTQY
. TRBJ1-5 TRBV5-4 ASSRTSSNQPQH
TRBD1 TRBJ1-1 TRBV27 ASSPRQGGNTEAF
TRBD1 TRBJ1-2 TRBV28 ASSSAGQPQGDYGYT
TRBD1 TRBJ2-5 TRBV13 ASSSLTGGHQETQY
TRBD1 TRBJ1-2 TRBV7-9 ASSIQGGTNYGYT
TRBD2 TRBJ2-7 TRBV2 ASSPGTSVLGD
. TRBJ1-2 TRBV19 ASTPTRQASPGYT
TRBD2 TRBJ2-5 TRBV4-2 ASSQLGEGETQY
. TRBJ1-2 TRBV9 ASSVIENYGYT
TRBD1 TRBJ2-5 TRBV4-1 ASSYRDRGTETQY
TRBD2 TRBJ2-1 TRBV2 ASRGGSSYNEQF
. TRBJ1-5 TRBV5-8 ASSLEGDDGQPQH
. TRBJ2-3 TRBV18 ASSTGTDTQY
. TRBJ1-1 TRBV5-1 ASSASDSSLNTEAF
. TRBJ2-7 TRBV5-5 ASSLGGVGYEQY
. TRBJ2-1 TRBV28 ASSPPVRNSYNEQF
. TRBJ1-5 TRBV10-2 ASSDFSNQPQH
. TRBJ2-3 TRBV6-5 ASSNPSDPTDTQY
. TRBJ2-3 TRBV7-6 ASSLEASANTQY
. TRBJ2-3 TRBV5-6 ASSLGASVNTQY
TRBD2 TRBJ2-1 TRBV10-3 AIRAGLAGYNEQF
. TRBJ2-1 TRBV19 ASKSQGYEQF
TRBD2 TRBJ2-3 TRBV9 ASSVDSGGLTDTQY
TRBD1 TRBJ1-2 TRBV15 ATSRDYGDRGHGYT
TRBD2 TRBJ2-2 TRBV4-1 ASSQLPGLENTGELF
TRBD1 TRBJ1-4 TRBV11-2 ASSSYGRGLGEKLF
TRBD1 TRBJ2-1 TRBV29-1 SVEDSWGTAYNEQF
. TRBJ1-6 TRBV28 ASSFSSYNSPLH
TRBD2 TRBJ2-7 TRBV28 ASSLVVPGGEQY
. TRBJ2-4 TRBV9 ASSEGGPAKNIQY
. TRBJ1-1 TRBV2 ASSPPGGSHTEAF
TRBD2 TRBJ2-3 TRBV9 ASSAGLVAPDTQY
TRBD1 TRBJ1-3 TRBV28 ASRDRPYSGNTIY
TRBD2 TRBJ2-1 TRBV6-1 ASSGRGGSYNEQF
. TRBJ1-3 TRBV4-2 ASQLSGSGNTIY
. TRBJ2-7 TRBV5-1 ASSFQGSGEQY
. TRBJ2-7 TRBV10-3 AISEGGGPYEQY
. TRBJ2-7 TRBV6-5 ATSPGLKQY
. TRBJ2-1 TRBV15 ATSRDPGGGGDEQF